The 15 T cell receptor beta chains below all came from one sample that was sequenced in a study of blood T cell repertoires in COVID-19. TCRdb's table, derived via immunoSEQ multiplex PCR, lists solely in-frame clones and lacks some. The table has roughly 300,000 clones, approximately 91% seen once; the top ten hold 2.2%. The specimen was peripheral blood. These receptor sequences come from a woman in her 30s with COVID-19, enrolled during active disease.

The chain has TRBV11-2 and TRBJ2-2; weak D call: TRBD2 (7 bases). V was clipped by 5 bases and J by 7 bases, with 11 bases between them. Germline CDR1 and CDR2: SGHAT and FQNNGV. CDR3 length: 13 residues. CDR3 in amino acids: CASSRGGGGELFF. Written as DNA, the CDR3 is TGTGCCAGCAGCAGGGGGGGTGGCGGGGAGCTGTTTTTT.

The chain has TRBV5-1 and TRBJ2-1, with TRBD1 matching over 7 bases. CDR1 is SGHRS, CDR2 YFSETQ, per germline. CDR3 length: 14 residues. J was trimmed by 5 bases and V by 7 bases; bases with no gene match: 9. The CDR3 is CASQRDSSDNEQFF. CDR3 coding DNA: TGCGCCAGCCAAAGGGACAGCTCAGACAATGAGCAGTTCTTC.

This clone was observed a few times. The chain employs TRBV29-1 and TRBJ2-1; TRBD2 might be the D (6 bases). Trimming cost V 4 bases and J 10 bases, with 14 bases left between them. The germline CDR1 and CDR2 sequences are SQVTM and ANQGSEA. The CDR3 consists of 12 residues. The CDR3 loop reads CSVGFSGTEQFF. The CDR3 nucleotides are TGCAGCGTTGGGTTTAGCGGAACCGAGCAGTTCTTC.

This chain links TRBV19 with TRBJ1-1; D gene unclear. V lost 4 bases, J lost 5 bases, and 14 bases lay in between. Germline CDR1 is LNHDA and CDR2 is SQIVND (reference sequence). The CDR3 extends over 14 amino acids. CDR3: CASSTHGSGTEAFF. The CDR3 coding sequence is TGTGCCAGTAGTACACACGGAAGCGGAACTGAAGCTTTCTTT.

The rearrangement links TRBV6-2 or TRBV6-3 to TRBJ1-1; 7 bases are shared with TRBD1. Germline-derived CDR1 and CDR2 are MNHEY and SVGEGT. This CDR3 contains 14 residues. The J segment lost 4 bases and the V segment lost 5 bases, leaving 7 bases of the junction unmatched. CDR3 coding DNA: TGTGCCAGCAGTGACCACAGGGGAGTCACTGAAGCTTTCTTT. Residues: CASSDHRGVTEAFF.

This rearrangement joins TRBV5-4 to TRBJ2-1, with 8 positions matching TRBD2. CDR3 length: 15 residues. V shed 0 bases, J shed 4 bases, and the junction held 3 bases outside the gene matches. Germline V gene data show CDR1 as SGHNT and CDR2 as YYREEE (reference sequence). CDR3 nucleotides: TGTGCCAGCAGCTTGGTAGCGGGATCTTACAATGAGCAGTTCTTC. This translates into CASSLVAGSYNEQFF.

This clone was counted between two and nine times. This chain links TRBV28 with TRBJ2-3; 10 bases align to TRBD2. The CDR3 consists of 14 residues. Germline assignment: CDR1 MDHEN and CDR2 SYDVKM. V trimming: 5 bases; J trimming: 2 bases; junction bases outside the gene matches: 1. In DNA, the CDR3 is TGTGCCAGCAGTGGACTAGCGGACACAGATACGCAGTATTTT. The encoded protein is CASSGLADTDTQYF.

This clone was seen a few times. The chain uses TRBV27 and TRBJ1-1; D might be TRBD1 (6 bases). The germline V gene has CDR1 MNHEY and CDR2 SMNVEV (reference sequence). The CDR3 totals 16 residues. Between the trimmed V and J ends, which lost 8 bases and 0 bases, there was a span of 19 bases. CDR3 nucleotides: TGTGCCAGCGGTCGCGGTGCAGGGGCTTTGAACACTGAAGCTTTCTTT. It specifies CASGRGAGALNTEAFF.

The gene calls are TRBV10-1 and TRBJ2-1, with 11 positions matching TRBD2. Germline V gene data show CDR1 as WNHNN and CDR2 as SYGVQD (reference sequence). This CDR3 has 17 amino acids. J was trimmed by 3 bases and V by 4 bases; bases with no gene match: 8. The CDR3 protein is CASSGGTSGSFYNEQFF. CDR3 bases: TGCGCCAGCAGTGGGGGAACTAGCGGGAGCTTCTACAATGAGCAGTTCTTC.

The V call is TRBV9, the J call TRBJ1-3, with 8 bases identical to TRBD1. V shed 3 bases, J shed 0 bases, and the junction held 11 bases outside the gene matches. CDR1 is SGDLS and CDR2 is YYNGEE in the germline V gene. The CDR3 totals 18 residues. In DNA, the CDR3 is TGTGCCAGCAGCGAGACCGTAGGGACAGGTAGCTCTGGAAACACCATATATTTT. It codes for CASSETVGTGSSGNTIYF. Complete variable domain (other parts from reference TRBV9 and TRBJ1-3): DSGVTQTPKHLITATGQRVTLRCSPRSGDLSVYWYQQSLDQGLQFLIQYYNGEERAKGNILERFSAQQFPDLHSELNLSSLELGDSALYFCASSETVGTGSSGNTIYFGEGSWLTVV.

Details on this clone: Within the sample, other DNA sequences also encode this same CDR3. The chain links TRBV19 to TRBJ1-2; 9 bases align to TRBD1. Germline V gene data show CDR1 as LNHDA and CDR2 as SQIVND (reference sequence). CDR3 size: 15 residues. J lost 2 bases, V lost 1 base, and 2 bases had no gene match. CDR3 in DNA: TGTGCCAGTAGTATAGCCGGACAGGGGAACTATGGCTACACCTTC. It codes for CASSIAGQGNYGYTF.

The CDR3 DNA reads TGTGCCAGCAGGAGCAGCAATCAGCCCCAGCATTTT. It specifies CASRSSNQPQHF. The gene calls are TRBV28 and TRBJ1-5; no definite D call. The CDR3 is 12 amino acids. CDR1 is MDHEN and CDR2 is SYDVKM in the germline V gene. With 6 bases removed from V and 1 base from J, the gap between germline ends came to 4 bases.

The J gene is TRBJ1-5, the V gene TRBV24-1; 7 bases align to TRBD1. Per the germline V gene, CDR1 is KGHDR and CDR2 is SFDVKD. V lost 3 bases and J lost 4; bases outside the gene matches: 8. This CDR3 contains 16 residues. The CDR3 loop is CATSDALRGDNQPQHF. The CDR3 DNA reads as TGTGCCACCAGTGATGCCCTCAGGGGGGATAATCAGCCCCAGCATTTT.

The chain links TRBV11-2 to TRBJ1-2; 8 nucleotides agree with TRBD1. The CDR3 has 17 residues. CDR1 and CDR2 (germline): SGHAT, FQNNGV. V lost 3 bases, J lost 5 bases, and 14 bases stayed unmatched. CDR3 DNA sequence: TGTGCCAGCAGCTTCCGACAGGGGATCGGCGGAGCTTATGGCTACACCTTC. Amino acids: CASSFRQGIGGAYGYTF.

The rearrangement links TRBV18 to TRBJ1-1, with 7 bases matching TRBD1. Germline assignment: CDR1 KGHSH and CDR2 LQKENI. With 6 bases clipped from V and 6 bases from J, the junction kept 10 bases outside the gene matches. The CDR3 is made up of 14 amino acids. CDR3 residues: CASSLDTGAPEAFF. Written as DNA, the CDR3 is TGTGCCAGCTCCCTCGATACAGGGGCGCCTGAAGCTTTCTTT.